This passage covers 26 T cell receptor beta chains from one sample sequenced in a study of T cell responses to AZD1222 COVID-19 vaccine. Only in-frame clones appear in the TCRdb table, and some are missing; sequencing was by immunoSEQ multiplex PCR. The data contain 95,000 to 120,000 clones, about 91% of them singletons. The sample was peripheral blood, taken 28 days after the second AZD1222 dose. The source is an adult who received the AZD1222 COVID-19 vaccine.

V usage is TRBV28 and J usage is TRBJ2-7, with TRBD1 matching over 10 bases. The CDR3 covers 15 residues. After removal of 2 bases from V and 5 bases from J, the junction contained 6 bases not matched to a gene. Germline assignment: CDR1 MDHEN and CDR2 SYDVKM. The CDR3 DNA is TGTGCCAGCAGTTTAACCGGGACAGGGGTTGACGAGCAGTACTTC. Its translation: CASSLTGTGVDEQYF.

This clone was detected only once. The CDR3 protein is CASSEYGHPRTDTQYF. CDR3 DNA: TGTGCCAGCAGTGAATACGGTCATCCTCGCACAGATACGCAGTATTTT. The V and J genes are TRBV25-1 and TRBJ2-3; D remains ambiguous. This CDR3 has 16 residues. The germline CDR1 and CDR2 sequences are MGHDK and SYGVNS. The germline V and J ends were trimmed by 0 bases and 1 base, with 11 bases remaining between them.

The chain recombines TRBV7-8 with TRBJ1-5, with D perhaps matching TRBD1 (5 bases). V was pared by 5 bases and J by 0 bases, with 14 bases between. CDR3 size: 16 residues. Per germline, CDR1 SGHVS and CDR2 FQNEAQ. CDR3 nucleotides: TGTGCCAGCAGCCTCCTCGCAGGGACTAGCAATCAGCCCCAGCATTTT. It is translated as CASSLLAGTSNQPQHF.

In nucleotides, the CDR3 is TGTGCCACCAGTGACTCAACCAGACCCGAACAGGTCCACAATGAGCAGTTCTTC. It is translated as CATSDSTRPEQVHNEQFF. V and J are TRBV24-1 and TRBJ2-1; tentatively, D is TRBD1 (5 bases). The CDR3 sequence is 18 residues long. V was clipped by 4 bases and J by 5 bases, with 23 bases between them. Germline V lookup: CDR1 KGHDR, CDR2 SFDVKD.

The gene calls are TRBV3-1 (or the pseudogene TRBV3-2) and TRBJ1-2, with D possibly being TRBD1 (5 bases). The length of the CDR3 is 14 residues. Germline V gene sequence: CDR1 LGHDT, CDR2 YNNKEL (reference sequence). Trimming shortened V by 0 bases and J by 1 base, and 6 bases separated the two germline ends. The CDR3 reads CASSQDDSNYGYTF. CDR3 bases: TGTGCCAGCAGCCAAGACGACAGTAACTATGGCTACACCTTC.

The gene calls are TRBV9 and TRBJ1-1; 7 bases fit TRBD1. V shed 0 bases, J shed 1 base, and the junction held 3 bases outside the gene matches. This CDR3 is 15 amino acids long. Germline lookup yields CDR1 SGDLS and CDR2 YYNGEE. Written as DNA, the CDR3 is TGTGCCAGCAGCGTAGAGGCAGGGGGGAACACTGAAGCTTTCTTT. Translated: CASSVEAGGNTEAFF.

The CDR3 reads CASLPGVGYGYTF. CDR3 coding DNA: TGTGCCAGCCTCCCGGGGGTGGGCTATGGCTACACCTTC. The chain couples TRBV7-2 to TRBJ1-2; TRBD1 might be the D (5 bases). The V gene's germline CDR1 is SGHTA and CDR2 FQGNSA. The CDR3 totals 13 residues. V lost 8 bases and J 4 bases, leaving 14 bases between the germline ends.

This chain joins TRBV3-1 (or the pseudogene TRBV3-2) and TRBJ2-3; 9 nucleotides align to TRBD1. The ends lost 4 bases at V and 2 bases at J; junction bases unmatched: 13. Germline V gene sequence: CDR1 LGHDT, CDR2 YNNKEL (reference sequence). The CDR3 has 18 residues. CDR3 in DNA: TGTGCCAGCAGCCCAAGATTCGGGGACAGGGACCCCACAGATACGCAGTATTTT. It translates to CASSPRFGDRDPTDTQYF.

CDR3 in amino acids: CASSQRGQGRTEAFF. CDR3 DNA: TGTGCCAGCAGCCAGAGAGGACAGGGGAGGACTGAAGCTTTCTTT. This sequence joins TRBV14 and TRBJ1-1, with 9 bases lining up with TRBD1. The germline CDR1 and CDR2 sequences are SGHDN and FVKESK. The CDR3 is made up of 15 amino acids. Trimming at V came to 3 bases and at J to 5 bases, leaving 7 bases not matched to a gene.

A single count supports this clone. The V and J genes are TRBV19 and TRBJ2-1, with 13 positions matching TRBD2. The length of the CDR3 is 15 residues. The germline V gene has CDR1 LNHDA and CDR2 SQIVND (reference sequence). V lost 6 bases and J lost 8; bases outside the gene matches: 7. Here the CDR3 reads CASSLGLAGWDEQFF. The CDR3 coding sequence is TGTGCCAGTAGCCTGGGACTAGCGGGGTGGGATGAGCAGTTCTTC. Filled out from reference TRBV19 and TRBJ2-1, the complete variable domain reads DGGITQSPKYLFRKEGQNVTLSCEQNLNHDAMYWYRQDPGQGLRLIYYSQIVNDFQKGDIAEGYSVSREKKESFPLTVTSAQKNPTAFYLCASSLGLAGWDEQFFGPGTRLTVL.

As concerns this clone: A read error may account for a junction end that differs from germline. The J gene is TRBJ2-7, the V gene TRBV6-5, with D tentatively TRBD1 or TRBD2 (5 bases each). CDR1 and CDR2 (germline): MNHEY, SVGAGI. The CDR3 length is 13 residues. The CDR3 sequence: CASSYLNRDEQYF. The CDR3 DNA follows: TGTGCCAGCAGTTACCTGAACCGGGACGAACAGTACTTC.

The V call is TRBV6-6, the J call TRBJ1-2, with 8 bases lining up with TRBD1. Trimming took 4 bases from V and 8 from J; bases not matched to a gene: 6. Germline V CDR1 and CDR2: MNHNY, SVGAGI (reference sequence). The CDR3 consists of 13 residues. The CDR3 DNA follows: TGTGCCAGCAGTTCGACAGGGGCCGAAGGCTACACCTTC. Translated, it gives CASSSTGAEGYTF.

The V gene is TRBV7-2, the J gene TRBJ1-1, with unresolved D. Trimming took 3 bases from V and 5 from J, leaving 13 bases between them. CDR1 and CDR2 (germline): SGHTA, FQGNSA. CDR3 length: 14 amino acids. The CDR3 DNA is TGTGCCAGCAGCTTCCTCGGAGGGAGGACTGAAGCTTTCTTT. Protein: CASSFLGGRTEAFF.

V is TRBV7-9 and J is TRBJ2-2, with D unresolved. V lost 1 base and J 7 bases, leaving 7 bases between the germline ends. The CDR3 sequence is 13 residues long. The V gene's germline CDR1 is SEHNR and CDR2 FQNEAQ (reference sequence). CDR3 nucleotide sequence: TGTGCCAGCAGCTTAGAGGGAATCGGGGAGCTGTTTTTT. It specifies CASSLEGIGELFF.

This clone was detected only once. J is TRBJ1-3 and V is TRBV27; 7 bases map to TRBD1. Germline lookup yields CDR1 MNHEY and CDR2 SMNVEV (reference sequence). The CDR3 sequence is 15 residues long. V shed 5 bases and J 0 bases; nucleotides not matched to a gene: 4. CDR3 loop: CASSLTGSSGNTIYF. DNA of the CDR3: TGTGCCAGCAGTCTGACAGGGAGCTCTGGAAACACCATATATTTT.

This clone was recorded a few times. The chain carries TRBV13 and TRBJ2-7, with D possibly matching TRBD2 (5 bases). This CDR3 comprises 12 residues. Between the trimmed V and J ends, which lost 4 bases and 3 bases, there was a span of 7 bases. CDR1 is PRHDT, CDR2 FYEKMQ, per germline (reference sequence). CDR3 sequence (DNA): TGTGCCAGCAGCTCGGGATTCTACGAGCAGTACTTC. It encodes CASSSGFYEQYF.

The rearrangement uses TRBV28 and TRBJ2-1, with D perhaps TRBD2 (5 bases). Germline V gene lookup returns CDR1 MDHEN and CDR2 SYDVKM. The germline V and J ends were trimmed by 3 bases and 2 bases, with 8 bases remaining between them. The CDR3 has 14 amino acids. The CDR3 sequence: CASSFGGAYNEQFF. In DNA form, the CDR3 reads TGTGCCAGCAGTTTTGGAGGAGCCTACAATGAGCAGTTCTTC.

The chain has TRBV6-5 and TRBJ2-7, with 7 bases fitting TRBD1. V shed 6 bases and J 1 base; nucleotides not matched to a gene: 9. Germline V gene sequence: CDR1 MNHEY, CDR2 SVGAGI. The CDR3 totals 15 residues. Written as DNA, the CDR3 is TGTGCCAGCAGGGGAAGACAGGGAGTATCCTACGAGCAGTACTTC. It is translated as CASRGRQGVSYEQYF.

The chain recombines TRBV7-2 with TRBJ2-7; D unresolved. This CDR3 region has 15 residues. CDR1 and CDR2 (germline): SGHTA, FQGNSA. V shed 5 bases and J shed 0 bases, with 14 bases lying between them. As DNA, the CDR3 is TGTGCCAGCAGCCCCGCCCATCGGAGCTCCTACGAGCAGTACTTC. This translates into CASSPAHRSSYEQYF.

The chain combines TRBV25-1 with TRBJ1-5; 7 nucleotides agree with TRBD1. The V and J ends lost 3 bases and 2 bases, in that order; junction bases with no gene match: 1. CDR3 size: 14 residues. The germline gives CDR1 MGHDK, CDR2 SYGVNS. This CDR3 is CASSDGQGNQPQHF. CDR3 sequence (DNA): TGTGCCAGCAGTGACGGACAGGGCAATCAGCCCCAGCATTTT.

This clone was counted only a few times. J is TRBJ2-1 and V is TRBV7-3; D possibly corresponds to TRBD2 (5 bases). Trimming took 0 bases from V and 0 from J, leaving 18 bases between them. The CDR3 is 19 residues long. CDR1 and CDR2 (germline): SGHTA, FQGTGA. The CDR3 coding sequence is TGTGCCAGCAGCTTAACCCCAAACGGGATGGGGTACTCCTACAATGAGCAGTTCTTC. This gives the protein CASSLTPNGMGYSYNEQFF.

The chain recombines TRBV6-4 with TRBJ1-2; D is perhaps TRBD1 (5 bases). The germline gives CDR1 MRHNA, CDR2 SNTAGT. Between the trimmed V and J ends, which lost 6 bases and 4 bases, there was a span of 15 bases. The CDR3 contains 14 residues. The chain's CDR3 is CASRTAPGGYGYTF. Here the CDR3 DNA reads TGTGCCAGCAGGACAGCCCCGGGCGGCTATGGCTACACCTTC.

J is TRBJ1-4 and V is TRBV19; D not resolved. Germline V gene lookup returns CDR1 LNHDA and CDR2 SQIVND (reference sequence). This CDR3 is 14 amino acids long. V was shortened by 3 bases and J by 4 bases, with 9 bases between the two germline ends. CDR3 protein: CASSMEIINEKLFF. In nucleotides, the CDR3 is TGTGCCAGTAGTATGGAAATAATTAATGAAAAACTGTTTTTT.

The chain is built from TRBV6-5 and TRBJ1-6; tentative D call: TRBD1 (5 bases). The CDR3 has 15 residues. Germline CDR1 reads MNHEY; CDR2 reads SVGAGI. The V and J ends lost 0 bases and 7 bases respectively, with 10 bases between them. The CDR3, as DNA: TGTGCCAGCAGTTACTCGTGGGACCCGAATTCACCCCTCCACTTT. Amino acids: CASSYSWDPNSPLHF.

The chain uses TRBV29-1 and TRBJ2-7; 13 bases fit TRBD2. This CDR3 comprises 14 residues. V trimming: 6 bases; J trimming: 2 bases; junction bases outside the gene matches: 4. CDR1 is SQVTM, CDR2 ANQGSEA, per germline. DNA of the CDR3: TGCAGCGTGGCACTAGCGGGGGGGCCCTACGAGCAGTACTTC. It specifies CSVALAGGPYEQYF.

The rearrangement joins TRBV15 to TRBJ2-6; 7 nucleotides line up with TRBD1. Germline assignment: CDR1 LNHNV and CDR2 YYDKDF (reference sequence). The CDR3 extends over 22 amino acids. V was pared by 1 base and J by 0 bases, with 18 bases of the junction left unmatched. DNA for the CDR3: TGTGCCACCAGCAGAGCCTGGGGTCGGACAGGAACTACAAGCTCTGGGGCCAACGTCCTGACTTTC. Its protein is CATSRAWGRTGTTSSGANVLTF.